This TCR beta chain was recovered during a study of metastatic and nonmetastatic thyroid tumors. Background on the study: Peripheral blood and tumor or nodule samples from malignant and benign thyroid patients were compared. Regarding the study as a whole: The study reportedly found significantly higher TCR beta diversity in malignant thyroid tumors than benign nodules, in blood and tumor.

This clone was seen only a few times. The antigen is unknown. Prior to thyroid surgery, none of the patients had received any treatment. Via MiXCR, TCRdb re-called the PCR reads. Seen here are 40,000 to 50,000 clones, about 12% observed once, and the top ten hold around 9.7%. Germline V gene sequence: CDR1 KGHSH, CDR2 LQKENI. The CDR3 totals 16 residues. Trimming removed 2 bases from V and 2 bases from J, with 14 bases in between. The clonotype comes from a male donor with papillary thyroid cancer or a benign thyroid nodule (not recorded which). Some clones in this sample may be carry-over from other donors' samples. The chain joins TRBV18 to TRBJ2-3; D is undetermined. Input material: blood. CDR3 loop: CASSPTGRPPTDTQYF. DNA for the CDR3: TGTGCCAGCTCACCAACTGGTCGACCCCCCACAGATACGCAGTATTTT.